What follows are 11 T cell receptor beta chains derived from one specimen sequenced in a study of HIV-infected patients and healthy controls (dated 2014 in TCRdb). The library was made by 5' RACE. The data were produced on an Illumina MiSeq. Using SuperScript III with primers targeting the alpha and beta constant regions, about 520 ng of RNA was reverse transcribed. Separate alpha and beta chain libraries were made by chain-specific third strand synthesis with multiplexing indices. TCRdb took the public reads, trimmed them with fastp at Q25, ran MiXCR for clone calling and kept in-frame beta chains. Identical CDR3 protein sequences are pooled into one entry, listed with their most common genes and DNA. The sample data list 6,400 or so distinct CDR3 sequences, and about 9.4% of these were observed just once. Less than 20% of the sample goes to the ten largest clones. After antiretroviral therapy began, follow-up blood was collected from HIV-infected patients roughly three months, about 14 weeks, later. Whole blood was used without cell fractionation, so all unsorted peripheral T cells were reflected in the repertoire.

Here the sequenced sample was blood, taken during antiretroviral therapy. These receptors all stem from an adult with HIV infection.

This clonotype came up a few times. The chain employs TRBV10-3 and TRBJ1-6; D gene unclear. The CDR3 extends over 14 amino acids. V lost 4 bases and J lost 3, with 7 bases in between. CDR1 ENHRY and CDR2 SYGVKD come from the germline V gene. The CDR3 loop is CAISGADYNSPLHF. The CDR3 nucleotides are TGTGCCATCAGTGGGGCAGACTATAATTCACCCCTCCACTTT.

By sample share, this clonotype is medium-sized (0.01 to 0.1%). This chain joins TRBV7-8 and TRBJ2-5; 7 positions match TRBD2. The CDR3 has 15 residues. Losses at the gene ends were 6 bases for V and 1 base for J; bases not matched to a gene: 8. Germline V CDR1 and CDR2: SGHVS, FQNEAQ. As DNA, the CDR3 is TGTGCCAGCAGGCGGGGGATTGGGGCCCAAGAGACCCAGTACTTC. Translation: CASRRGIGAQETQYF.

By share, this clonotype ranks as medium-sized. The V and J genes are TRBV19 and TRBJ2-5, with a weak D call TRBD1 (5 bases). The CDR3 sequence is 16 residues long. From germline, CDR1 is LNHDA and CDR2 SQIVND (reference sequence). V dropped 5 bases and J dropped 1 base, with 17 bases sitting between them. In DNA form, the CDR3 reads TGTGCCAGTAGTCGGGCCCGCCTTGGGGCCCAAGAGACCCAGTACTTC. Protein: CASSRARLGAQETQYF. Full variable domain (outside the CDR3, taken from reference TRBV19 and TRBJ2-5): DGGITQSPKYLFRKEGQNVTLSCEQNLNHDAMYWYRQDPGQGLRLIYYSQIVNDFQKGDIAEGYSVSREKKESFPLTVTSAQKNPTAFYLCASSRARLGAQETQYFGPGTRLLVL.

By its share, this clonotype is medium-sized. This sequence joins TRBV7-7 and TRBJ2-1, with 14 bases identical to TRBD2. V lost 5 bases, J lost 6 bases, and 3 bases stayed unmatched. CDR1 and CDR2 (germline): SSHAT, FNYEAQ (reference sequence). This CDR3 has 15 residues. CDR3 residues: CASSVTSGGVNEQFF. As DNA, the CDR3 is TGTGCCAGCAGCGTGACTAGCGGGGGGGTCAATGAGCAGTTCTTC. Using reference TRBV7-7 and TRBJ2-1 for the parts outside the CDR3, the full variable domain is GAGVSQSPRYKVTKRGQDVTLRCDPISSHATLYWYQQALGQGPEFLTYFNYEAQPDKSGLPSDRFSAERPEGSISTLTIQRTEQRDSAMYRCASSVTSGGVNEQFFGPGTRLTVL.

The chain is built from TRBV7-2 and TRBJ2-1; 8 nucleotides match TRBD2. This CDR3 has 15 amino acids. Germline V gene lookup returns CDR1 SGHTA and CDR2 FQGNSA. Trimming removed 10 bases from V and 3 bases from J; junction bases left unmatched: 11. The CDR3 DNA sequence: TGTGCCACCGGGGTTCGTACTAGCGGCTACAATGAGCAGTTCTTC. This translates into CATGVRTSGYNEQFF.

Sample share makes this clonotype medium-sized (0.01 to 0.1%). The gene calls are TRBV29-1 and TRBJ2-7, with 10 bases that match TRBD2. The CDR3 consists of 14 residues. The germline gives CDR1 SQVTM, CDR2 ANQGSEA. V gave up 4 bases and J gave up 2 bases; unmatched junction bases: 5. CDR3 protein: CSVGQGLATYEQYF. In DNA form, the CDR3 reads TGCAGCGTTGGCCAGGGACTAGCGACCTACGAGCAGTACTTC.

This clonotype is termed medium-sized. The genes are TRBV7-9 and TRBJ1-1, with D hard to call. The length of the CDR3 is 13 residues. Germline CDR1 and CDR2: SEHNR and FQNEAQ (reference sequence). V lost 2 bases and J 1 base, leaving 5 bases between the germline ends. CDR3 nucleotides: TGTGCCAGCAGCTTATCCGCGAACACTGAAGCTTTCTTT. Translating it yields CASSLSANTEAFF.

There are a few counts of this clonotype. The genes are TRBV27 and TRBJ2-3, with D possibly called TRBD1 or TRBD2 (6 bases each). The germline CDR1 and CDR2 sequences are MNHEY and SMNVEV (reference sequence). Trimming took 3 bases from V and 4 from J, leaving 14 bases between them. The CDR3 has 15 amino acids. The CDR3 sequence is CASSFTGAPPDTQYF. In nucleotides, the CDR3 is TGTGCCAGCAGTTTTACGGGGGCCCCCCCAGATACGCAGTATTTT.

Many counts were recorded for this clonotype. The gene calls are TRBV12-3 or TRBV12-4 and TRBJ1-2; D remains ambiguous. Trimming stripped 1 base from V and 7 bases from J, with 10 bases between. This CDR3 is 13 amino acids long. The CDR3 DNA reads as TGTGCCAGCAGTTTAGGCAATAAAATTGGCTACACCTTC. Protein product: CASSLGNKIGYTF.

By frequency in the sample, this clonotype is medium-sized. The chain carries TRBV20-1 and TRBJ2-3; 7 bases align to TRBD1. CDR3 size: 13 residues. CDR1 and CDR2 (germline): DFQATT, SNEGSKA (reference sequence). Trimming took 2 bases from V and 7 from J; bases not matched to a gene: 6. The CDR3 DNA is TGCAGTGCTAGACTCGGGACAGCCAATACGCAGTATTTT. It translates to CSARLGTANTQYF.

The sample holds many counts of this clonotype. This chain connects TRBV10-3 to TRBJ1-5; the D is unclear. Deletions cut 4 bases from V and 4 bases from J, with 8 bases between. The CDR3 has 13 residues. Germline CDR1 is ENHRY and CDR2 is SYGVKD. Here the CDR3 DNA reads TGTGCCATCAGTGGAGGACCAAATCAGCCCCAGCATTTT. Its protein is CAISGGPNQPQHF.